The rows below give T cell receptor beta chains drawn from one sample of a study of regulatory T cells in long-lasting Graves disease. MiXCR was run by TCRdb on the multiplex PCR reads, yielding one entry per CDR3 protein. The table lists roughly 610,000 distinct CDR3 sequences, 15% to 20% of them singletons. The sample also formed part of further work on T cells in Graves' hyperthyroidism and ophthalmopathy.

Sequenced here: peripheral blood mononuclear cells (PBMCs), sampled at new diagnosis, from a patient treated with antithyroid drugs. The origin of the receptors is a woman in her twenties or thirties with Graves disease. Both conserved end residues are part of each CDR3. The order of the fields is CDR3 protein, V gene, J gene.

CDR3 protein: CASSLSGSTEAFF; V gene: TRBV7-6; J gene: TRBJ1-1
CDR3 protein: CASALGQRFFEQYF; V gene: TRBV28; J gene: TRBJ2-7
CDR3 protein: CASSPQNSNQPQHF; V gene: TRBV18; J gene: TRBJ1-5
CDR3 protein: CASSTRLARRDEQFF; V gene: TRBV28; J gene: NA
CDR3 protein: CSARHRGSSGFTDTQYF; V gene: TRBV20-1; J gene: TRBJ2-3
CDR3 protein: CSADRSEREIAYEQYF; V gene: TRBV20-1; J gene: TRBJ2-7
CDR3 protein: CASETGTIGYTF; V gene: TRBV6-1; J gene: TRBJ1-2
CDR3 protein: CASSEGGGPNEQFF; V gene: TRBV6-2/TRBV6-3; J gene: TRBJ2-1
CDR3 protein: CATCRDSSGNTIYF; V gene: TRBV6-1; J gene: TRBJ1-3
CDR3 protein: CASKNTGPGAEAFF; V gene: TRBV3-1; J gene: TRBJ1-1
CDR3 protein: CASSFLPTSGSRYEQYF; V gene: TRBV7-2; J gene: TRBJ2-7
CDR3 protein: CASSELGNYGYTF; V gene: TRBV6-2/TRBV6-3; J gene: TRBJ1-2
CDR3 protein: CASSESSSQYF; V gene: TRBV25-1; J gene: TRBJ2-7
CDR3 protein: CASSTGTGFYGYTF; V gene: TRBV6-1; J gene: TRBJ1-2
CDR3 protein: CSASPGLGEQYF; V gene: TRBV20-1; J gene: TRBJ2-7